What follows are 19 T cell receptor beta chains derived from one specimen sequenced in a study of T cell responses to AZD1222 COVID-19 vaccine (dated by TCRdb to the early 2020s). The intended sense of this specimen's time point label: about 28 days (+/-7) after the second vaccine dose. The library relied on the immunoSEQ multiplex PCR assay. Sourced from immuneACCESS, this table was stored by TCRdb with only in-frame sequences that have V and J called. A share of the clones is absent; for the studies checked, an unresolved V gene accounts for under half, and the remainder has no known explanation. Counted in this sample were about 150,000 clones; approximately 89% of them appeared once. Approximately 1.3% of the sample belongs to the ten largest clones. The sequences come from peripheral blood, collected 28 days after the second AZD1222 dose. The receptors derive from an adult who received the AZD1222 COVID-19 vaccine.

This chain uses TRBV18 with TRBJ1-1, with 8 bases identical to TRBD1. Germline CDR1 and CDR2: KGHSH and LQKENI. The CDR3 sequence is 15 residues long. Trimming cost V 5 bases and J 4 bases; bases outside gene matches: 9. This CDR3 is CASSAADRAGTEAFF. CDR3 DNA sequence: TGTGCCAGCTCAGCGGCGGACAGGGCAGGCACTGAAGCTTTCTTT. Full variable domain (rest looked up from reference TRBV18 and TRBJ1-1): NAGVMQNPRHLVRRRGQEARLRCSPMKGHSHVYWYRQLPEEGLKFMVYLQKENIIDESGMPKERFSAEFPKEGPSILRIQQVVRGDSAAYFCASSAADRAGTEAFFGQGTRLTVV.

The gene calls are TRBV27 and TRBJ2-1; D gene ambiguous. The V and J ends lost 2 bases and 6 bases respectively, with 14 bases between them. The germline gives CDR1 MNHEY, CDR2 SMNVEV (reference sequence). The CDR3 totals 15 residues. The CDR3 sequence: CASSLTSRYGNEQFF. The CDR3 nucleotides are TGTGCCAGCAGTTTAACGTCTAGGTATGGCAATGAGCAGTTCTTC.

This clone has only one observation. For the CDR3, the DNA is TGCAGCGGGGGACAGGGAAACACCATATATTTT. Translated, it gives CSGGQGNTIYF. The rearrangement joins TRBV29-1 to TRBJ1-3, with TRBD1 identical over 7 bases. There are 11 residues in the CDR3. Trimming at V came to 7 bases and at J to 4 bases, leaving 1 base not matched to a gene. Per the germline V gene, CDR1 is SQVTM and CDR2 is ANQGSEA.

The CDR3 DNA is TGTGCCAGCAGTTTAATTCGGGGTCGGAAGGCTTTCTTT. Translating gives CASSLIRGRKAFF. The chain has TRBV27 and TRBJ1-1; D not resolved. Germline-derived CDR1 and CDR2 are MNHEY and SMNVEV (reference sequence). V shed 2 bases and J shed 11 bases, with 15 bases lying between them. The CDR3 loop spans 13 amino acids.

This chain joins TRBV6-4 and TRBJ2-2; D is ambiguous. The CDR3 is made up of 14 amino acids. Trimming pared 5 bases from V and 3 bases from J, leaving 10 bases between. The V gene's germline CDR1 is MRHNA and CDR2 SNTAGT. For the CDR3, the DNA is TGTGCCAGCAGTTCCCAGGCGGACACCGGGGAGCTGTTTTTT. It translates to CASSSQADTGELFF.

The rearrangement joins TRBV11-3 to TRBJ1-6, with a possible D match to TRBD1 (5 bases). In germline, CDR1 is SGHNT, CDR2 YENEEA. The CDR3 runs to 14 residues. Trimming left V 2 bases short and J 7 bases short, with 9 bases between. The CDR3 sequence: CASSLQGGNSPLHF. The CDR3 bases are TGTGCCAGCAGCTTACAGGGAGGAAATTCACCCCTCCACTTT.

The V call is TRBV2, the J call TRBJ1-4; D is ambiguous. V was pared by 2 bases and J by 7 bases, with 14 bases between. CDR1 is SNHLY, CDR2 FYNNEI, per germline. This CDR3 has 15 residues. The CDR3 sequence: CASSERAARAEKLFF. The CDR3 coding sequence is TGTGCCAGCAGTGAAAGGGCAGCGCGTGCTGAAAAACTGTTTTTT.

The V gene is TRBV14, the J gene TRBJ1-6; 7 positions agree with TRBD1. This CDR3 region has 19 residues. The V gene's germline CDR1 is SGHDN and CDR2 FVKESK. V was pared by 1 base and J by 9 bases, with 18 bases of the junction left unmatched. CDR3 DNA: TGTGCCAGCAGCCAAGGCCCCCGAGACAGGGCCCGCCGAGGTTCACCCCTCCACTTT. Encoded protein: CASSQGPRDRARRGSPLHF.

J is TRBJ2-1 and V is TRBV5-6, with TRBD2 matching over 10 bases. Trimming at V came to 5 bases and at J to 6 bases, leaving 14 bases not matched to a gene. The CDR3 is 17 amino acids. CDR1 and CDR2 from the germline V gene are SGHDT and YYEEEE. The CDR3 DNA is TGTGCCAGCAGGCGCCTAGCGGGGGTACTTGTAGGCAATGAGCAGTTCTTC. It codes for CASRRLAGVLVGNEQFF.

V is TRBV19 and J is TRBJ1-1; possibly TRBD1 for D (6 bases). This CDR3 is 14 amino acids long. Germline V CDR1 and CDR2: LNHDA, SQIVND (reference sequence). The V gene lost 7 bases and the J gene lost 1 base, with 13 bases spanning the gap. The CDR3 reads CASNRVGENTEAFF. In DNA, the CDR3 is TGTGCCAGTAACAGGGTTGGCGAGAACACTGAAGCTTTCTTT. The full variable domain, completed using reference TRBV19 and TRBJ1-1, is DGGITQSPKYLFRKEGQNVTLSCEQNLNHDAMYWYRQDPGQGLRLIYYSQIVNDFQKGDIAEGYSVSREKKESFPLTVTSAQKNPTAFYLCASNRVGENTEAFFGQGTRLTVV.

The chain employs TRBV27 and TRBJ1-5, with D perhaps TRBD1 (5 bases). The V gene's germline CDR1 is MNHEY and CDR2 SMNVEV (reference sequence). CDR3 length: 14 residues. Trimming pared 0 bases from V and 5 bases from J, leaving 8 bases between. The CDR3: CASSLSQGYQPQHF. CDR3 nucleotides: TGTGCCAGCAGTTTATCTCAGGGATATCAGCCCCAGCATTTT.

Only one count was recorded for this clone. The chain recombines TRBV7-2 with TRBJ2-7; 10 bases agree with TRBD1. CDR3 length equals 15 residues. Germline V gene sequence: CDR1 SGHTA, CDR2 FQGNSA. Trimming removed 5 bases from V and 3 bases from J; junction bases left unmatched: 7. CDR3 loop: CASSLRDRGNYEQYF. DNA of the CDR3: TGTGCCAGCAGCCTCCGGGACAGGGGCAACTACGAGCAGTACTTC.

The rearrangement uses TRBV7-9 and TRBJ2-5; 9 bases are a match to TRBD1. From germline, CDR1 is SEHNR and CDR2 FQNEAQ (reference sequence). This CDR3 has 14 residues. Unmatched junction bases numbered 6, after V lost 5 bases and J lost 5 bases. CDR3 sequence: CASSPRTGEETQYF. CDR3 nucleotides: TGTGCCAGCAGCCCCAGGACAGGGGAGGAGACCCAGTACTTC.

This clone was counted a single time. This chain uses TRBV5-6 with TRBJ1-1; possibly TRBD1 for D (6 bases). V lost 2 bases and J 4 bases, leaving 18 bases between the germline ends. This CDR3 comprises 16 residues. The germline gives CDR1 SGHDT, CDR2 YYEEEE. CDR3 protein: CASSFGAKGVGTEAFF. Here the CDR3 DNA reads TGTGCCAGCAGCTTCGGGGCCAAGGGGGTCGGCACTGAAGCTTTCTTT.

This chain links TRBV25-1 with TRBJ1-4; D may be TRBD1 (5 bases). The CDR3 is made up of 16 amino acids. Germline V gives CDR1 MGHDK, CDR2 SYGVNS. V gave up 4 bases and J gave up 0 bases, with 12 bases separating them. The CDR3 DNA reads TGTGCCAGCAGTGCACAGTCAGGGTCAACTAATGAAAAACTGTTTTTT. This translates into CASSAQSGSTNEKLFF.

V is TRBV2 and J is TRBJ2-5; tentatively, D is TRBD2 (6 bases). The CDR3 spans 13 residues. The germline CDR1 and CDR2 sequences are SNHLY and FYNNEI. V shed 7 bases and J shed 7 bases, with 16 bases lying between them. CDR3 amino acids: CASNGAGWGTQYF. CDR3 sequence (DNA): TGTGCCAGCAACGGGGCGGGGTGGGGGACCCAGTACTTC.

V and J are TRBV12-3 or TRBV12-4 and TRBJ1-1; a weak D match, TRBD1 (5 bases). This CDR3 spans 13 amino acids. V lost 3 bases and J 9 bases, leaving 14 bases between the germline ends. For the CDR3, the DNA is TGTGCCAGCAGTTTCGCGGGGACTTGGCAAGCTTTCTTT. Encoded protein: CASSFAGTWQAFF.

This chain joins TRBV4-3 and TRBJ1-1; D may be TRBD1 (6 bases). In germline, CDR1 is LGHNA, CDR2 YSLEER. The CDR3 sequence is 15 residues long. Trimming pared 3 bases from V and 3 bases from J, leaving 14 bases between. The CDR3 loop reads CASSQTGGPDTEAFF. Here the CDR3 DNA reads TGCGCCAGCAGCCAGACCGGGGGCCCCGACACTGAAGCTTTCTTT.

The CDR3 loop is CASSLRGTGGNYEQYF. The CDR3, as DNA: TGTGCCAGCAGTTTACGGGGGACAGGGGGGAACTACGAGCAGTACTTC. The genes are TRBV27 and TRBJ2-7; 11 nucleotides match TRBD1. CDR3 length: 16 amino acids. Germline CDR1 is MNHEY and CDR2 is SMNVEV (reference sequence). V dropped 2 bases and J dropped 3; count of bases not matched to a gene: 6.